The 16 T cell receptor beta chains below come from one sample, sequenced in a study of human T cells and chemical hapten exposure. Time point denoted: patch test 2, 6 weeks after DPC sensitization. Treatment meaning: therapeutic diphenylcyclopropenone sensitization with weekly scalp DPC. TCRdb re-analysed the RACE reads in MiXCR, keeping a single row per CDR3 protein. The data contain approximately 110,000 distinct CDR3 sequences, roughly a tenth of them singletons. Sequencing used whole blood, obtained in connection with sensitization to the hapten diphenylcyclopropenone (DPC). Receptor source: a woman aged 40-49 years with alopecia areata. Some clones in this sample may be carry-over from other donors' samples.

This rearrangement joins TRBV20-1 to TRBJ2-1, with 8 bases that match TRBD2. The germline V gene has CDR1 DFQATT and CDR2 SNEGSKA (reference sequence). CDR3 length: 14 residues. V shed 6 bases and J 7 bases; nucleotides not matched to a gene: 11. As DNA, the CDR3 is TGCAGTGCGCCCCCCCCCGGGACTAGTAATGAGCAGTTCTTC. Amino acid sequence: CSAPPPGTSNEQFF.

This clonotype was counted ten times or more. The J gene is TRBJ2-1, the V gene TRBV6-4; D remains unclear. The germline gives CDR1 MRHNA, CDR2 SNTAGT. V dropped 10 bases and J dropped 5 bases, with 21 bases sitting between them. This CDR3 spans 15 amino acids. DNA for the CDR3: TGTGCCACCCAACGACGAGCCAGCAACAACAATGAGCAGTTCTTC. It codes for CATQRRASNNNEQFF.

The chain links TRBV9 to TRBJ1-1; D unclear. Germline-derived CDR1 and CDR2 are SGDLS and YYNGEE. CDR3 length: 14 residues. V lost 0 bases and J lost 7, with 13 bases in between. In nucleotides, the CDR3 is TGTGCCAGCAGCGTAGAGGTCGGAGGCTTTGAAGCTTTCTTT. Its protein is CASSVEVGGFEAFF.

This clonotype was picked up many times. CDR3 sequence (DNA): TGTGCCAGCAGCCTGTGGGGGTCTGAAGCTTTCTTT. Translated, it gives CASSLWGSEAFF. V is TRBV14 and J is TRBJ1-1, with D possibly matching TRBD1 (5 bases). This CDR3 contains 12 residues. Per the germline V gene, CDR1 is SGHDN and CDR2 is FVKESK. Trimming stripped 4 bases from V and 6 bases from J, with 9 bases between. Full variable domain (remainder filled in from reference TRBV14 and TRBJ1-1): EAGVTQFPSHSVIEKGQTVTLRCDPISGHDNLYWYRRVMGKEIKFLLHFVKESKQDESGMPNNRFLAERTGGTYSTLKVQPAELEDSGVYFCASSLWGSEAFFGQGTRLTVV.

This clonotype was found many times. This chain's CDR3 is CSALTGSTEAFF. For the CDR3, the DNA is TGCAGTGCTTTGACAGGGTCCACTGAAGCTTTCTTT. This chain links TRBV20-1 with TRBJ1-1; 7 bases are shared with TRBD1. Germline CDR1 reads DFQATT; CDR2 reads SNEGSKA (reference sequence). The V segment lost 5 bases and the J segment 4 bases; nucleotides outside the gene matches: 4. The CDR3 runs 12 residues.

The chain employs TRBV7-2 and TRBJ2-7; 7 nucleotides agree with TRBD1. V lost 6 bases to trimming and J lost 0 bases; unmatched junction nucleotides: 8. The CDR3 totals 15 residues. Germline-derived CDR1 and CDR2 are SGHTA and FQGNSA. CDR3 amino acids: CASRPPTGSSYEQYF. CDR3 coding DNA: TGTGCCAGCAGACCCCCGACAGGGAGCTCCTACGAGCAGTACTTC.

This clonotype came up a few times. This chain links TRBV5-1 with TRBJ2-1; 8 bases fit TRBD1. Germline lookup yields CDR1 SGHRS and CDR2 YFSETQ. CDR3 length: 16 residues. After removal of 4 bases from V and 2 bases from J, the junction contained 8 bases not matched to a gene. The CDR3 loop reads CASSPITGGAYNEQFF. DNA of the CDR3: TGCGCCAGCAGCCCCATAACAGGGGGTGCCTACAATGAGCAGTTCTTC.

The genes are TRBV12-3 or TRBV12-4 and TRBJ2-1; no definite D call. CDR3 length: 15 amino acids. V was shortened by 9 bases and J by 4 bases, with 19 bases between the two germline ends. CDR3 region: CASLGPAFRYNEQFF. CDR3 in DNA: TGTGCCAGTTTAGGGCCGGCCTTTCGGTACAATGAGCAGTTCTTC.

This clonotype turned up a few times. The rearrangement uses TRBV11-2 and TRBJ1-5; 11 bases agree with TRBD1. The CDR3 covers 16 residues. CDR1 and CDR2 (germline): SGHAT, FQNNGV. With V trimmed by 5 bases and J by 5 bases, 8 bases remained unmatched. The CDR3 DNA reads TGTGCCAGCAGCCTACGTGGGACAGGGGGAGATCAGCCCCAGCATTTT. Translating gives CASSLRGTGGDQPQHF.

This clonotype occurred a few times. CDR3 sequence (DNA): TGTGCCAGCAGCTTTTGGGGGGGCACAAAGCCCCAGCATTTT. Protein product: CASSFWGGTKPQHF. This chain connects TRBV5-6 to TRBJ1-5; D perhaps matches TRBD1 (6 bases). In germline, CDR1 is SGHDT, CDR2 YYEEEE. The V end lost 2 bases, the J end lost 8 bases, and 14 bases lay between the germline ends. The CDR3 loop spans 14 amino acids.

In this sample, this clonotype turned up many times. The V gene is TRBV18, the J gene TRBJ2-1; tentatively, D is TRBD1 or TRBD2 (5 bases each). Per germline, CDR1 KGHSH and CDR2 LQKENI. The CDR3 is 13 amino acids. With 2 bases removed from V and 6 bases from J, the gap between germline ends came to 8 bases. For the CDR3, the DNA is TGTGCCAGCTCACCATCGGGGACCAATGAGCAGTTCTTC. Translation gives CASSPSGTNEQFF. The whole variable domain, remainder taken from reference TRBV18 and TRBJ2-1, is NAGVMQNPRHLVRRRGQEARLRCSPMKGHSHVYWYRQLPEEGLKFMVYLQKENIIDESGMPKERFSAEFPKEGPSILRIQQVVRGDSAAYFCASSPSGTNEQFFGPGTRLTVL.

This rearrangement joins TRBV28 to TRBJ2-7; D not certain. Germline-derived CDR1 and CDR2 are MDHEN and SYDVKM. V lost 10 bases to trimming and J lost 1 base, with 14 bases between them. The CDR3 covers 13 residues. The DNA of the CDR3 is TGTGCCATCCTAGGCGCCAGGTCCTACGAGCAGTACTTC. This translates into CAILGARSYEQYF. Variable domain in full (rest from reference TRBV28 and TRBJ2-7): DVKVTQSSRYLVKRTGEKVFLECVQDMDHENMFWYRQDPGLGLRLIYFSYDVKMKEKGDIPEGYSVSREKKERFSLILESASTNQTSMYLCAILGARSYEQYFGPGTRLTVT.

This clonotype appeared a single time. The chain recombines TRBV12-3 or TRBV12-4 with TRBJ1-6; 10 bases match TRBD1. The CDR3 sequence is 14 residues long. The V segment lost 10 bases and the J segment 9 bases; nucleotides outside the gene matches: 9. CDR3 bases: TGTGCCAACAGGCAGACAGGGGGCGTTTCACCCCTCCACTTT. This translates into CANRQTGGVSPLHF.

This clonotype was seen ten or more times. This chain connects TRBV6-2 or TRBV6-3 to TRBJ2-2; a weak D match, TRBD2 (6 bases). Germline-derived CDR1 and CDR2 are MNHEY and SVGEGT. CDR3 length equals 15 residues. V lost 7 bases, J lost 2 bases, and 14 bases lay in between. The CDR3 loop reads CASTHGGTNTGELFF. In DNA, the CDR3 is TGTGCCAGCACCCATGGCGGGACTAACACCGGGGAGCTGTTTTTT.

This clonotype was picked up many times. The CDR3 is CSVRGAGAEAFF. In DNA form, the CDR3 reads TGCAGCGTACGGGGGGCAGGGGCTGAAGCTTTCTTT. V and J are TRBV29-1 and TRBJ1-1; D possibly corresponds to TRBD1 (6 bases). Germline V gene sequence: CDR1 SQVTM, CDR2 ANQGSEA. Trimming took 6 bases from V and 6 from J, leaving 14 bases between them. The CDR3 totals 12 residues.

In its sample, this clonotype was seen a few times. The J gene is TRBJ1-5, the V gene TRBV7-2; the D is unclear. Germline lookup yields CDR1 SGHTA and CDR2 FQGNSA. The CDR3 has 12 amino acids. Trimming pared 5 bases from V and 3 bases from J, leaving 5 bases between. In nucleotides, the CDR3 is TGTGCCAGCAGCACTAACAATCAGCCCCAGCATTTT. Translating it yields CASSTNNQPQHF.